This is a list of T cell receptor beta chains from one sample in a study of T-cell reconstitution after alpha-beta-depleted transplantation in children. TCRdb re-called the PCR reads through MiXCR, storing one row per CDR3 protein. The table includes about 200,000 distinct CDR3 sequences, 5% to 7.5% detected once. The sequencing used PBMCs, collected before TCRalphabeta/CD19-depleted stem cell transplant. Receptor source: a girl younger than two with combined immunodeficiency, due to receive a stem cell transplant. The CDR3 runs from the conserved cysteine through the conserved F or W. Fields, in order: V gene, J gene, D gene, clone size, CDR3 protein, CDR3 DNA. The D gene is left open where the match is weak. A clone size is listed for some rows: how often the clone was seen (once, few, many), or a class if it is expanded.

>TRBV7-2|TRBJ2-1|TRBD2|many
CASSLASGGSHNEQFF
TGTGCCAGCAGCTTGGCTAGCGGGGGGTCGCACAATGAGCAGTTCTTC
>TRBV12-3/TRBV12-4|TRBJ2-1|TRBD2|many
CASSFGGRAYEQFF
TGTGCCAGCAGTTTCGGCGGGAGGGCGTATGAGCAGTTCTTC
>TRBV2|TRBJ2-1|.|many
CASPFGGPEQFF
TGTGCCAGCCCGTTCGGGGGCCCTGAGCAGTTCTTC
>TRBV19|TRBJ2-1|.|many
CASSLAGQYNEQFF
TGTGCCAGTAGCCTGGCAGGGCAATACAATGAGCAGTTCTTC
>TRBV20-1|TRBJ2-3|.|many
CSADPGGPYTDTQYF
TGCAGTGCCGACCCCGGGGGGCCCTACACAGATACGCAGTATTTT
>TRBV5-1|TRBJ2-7|TRBD1|many
CASSFRDRGNEQYF
TGCGCCAGCAGCTTCCGGGACAGGGGTAACGAGCAGTACTTC
>TRBV7-3|TRBJ2-1|.|many
CASSPTDVGRQNEQFF
TGTGCCAGCAGCCCAACCGACGTGGGACGGCAAAATGAGCAGTTCTTC
>TRBV7-6|TRBJ1-2|.|.
CASSLMGWGGPYGYTF
TGTGCCAGCAGCTTAATGGGGTGGGGGGGTCCCTATGGCTACACCTTC
>TRBV12-3/TRBV12-4|TRBJ2-5|.|few
CASSLRLLGETQYF
TGTGCCAGCAGTTTGCGTCTCTTGGGAGAGACCCAGTACTTC
>TRBV29-1|TRBJ1-5|.|.
CSVEERGQPQHF
TGCAGCGTTGAAGAAAGGGGTCAGCCCCAGCATTTT
>TRBV25-1|TRBJ2-5|TRBD2|many
CASSEPRTSGRETQYF
TGTGCCAGCAGTGAACCCCGGACTAGCGGGAGAGAGACCCAGTACTTC
>TRBV29-1|TRBJ2-1|.|many
CSVELAGTYNEQFF
TGCAGCGTTGAACTAGCCGGCACCTACAATGAGCAGTTCTTC
>TRBV12-3/TRBV12-4|TRBJ2-1|TRBD2|many
CASSSGGPSNEQFF
TGTGCCAGCAGCAGCGGGGGGCCCTCCAATGAGCAGTTCTTC
>TRBV5-6|TRBJ2-3|.|many
CASSLYLGFGDTQYF
TGTGCCAGCAGCTTATATTTGGGGTTTGGAGATACGCAGTATTTT
>TRBV4-3|TRBJ2-3|.|many
CASSPGVGADTQYF
TGCGCCAGCAGCCCAGGGGTAGGGGCAGATACGCAGTATTTT
>TRBV19|TRBJ2-7|.|few
CATHPEQYF
TGTGCCACCCACCCCGAGCAGTACTTC
>TRBV12-3/TRBV12-4|TRBJ2-3|.|.
CAFSLGNRAGLTDTQYF
TGTGCCTTCAGTTTAGGGAATCGGGCCGGTCTCACAGATACGCAGTATTTT
>TRBV15|TRBJ1-1|.|many
CATSRDPLNTRNTEAFF
TGTGCCACCAGCAGAGACCCCCTTAACACGAGGAACACTGAAGCTTTCTTT
>TRBV13|TRBJ2-7|TRBD1|few
CASSSLQGSPDEQYF
TGTGCCAGCAGCTCCCTACAGGGGTCCCCGGACGAGCAGTACTTC
>TRBV18|TRBJ2-2|.|many
CASSPTGPLTGELFF
TGTGCCAGCTCACCTACAGGGCCCTTGACCGGGGAGCTGTTTTTT
>TRBV11-2|TRBJ2-5|.|many
CASSPVEGAIQETQYF
TGTGCCAGCAGCCCGGTGGAGGGGGCCATCCAAGAGACCCAGTACTTC
>TRBV12-3/TRBV12-4|TRBJ1-4|.|many
CASGRDWEKLFF
TGTGCCAGCGGTAGGGATTGGGAAAAACTGTTTTTT
>TRBV5-4|TRBJ2-7|TRBD2|.
CASSFSGSGYEQYF
TGTGCCAGCAGCTTTAGCGGGAGTGGTTACGAGCAGTACTTC
>TRBV7-9|TRBJ2-1|.|many
CASSSREEQFF
TGTGCCAGCAGCTCCCGCGAAGAGCAGTTCTTC
>TRBV7-9|TRBJ1-2|.|many
CASSSNRDFPNYGYTF
TGTGCCAGCAGCTCTAACAGGGATTTCCCTAACTATGGCTACACCTTC
>TRBV6-6|TRBJ1-5|TRBD1|few
CASSYGQGRHF
TGTGCCAGCAGTTACGGACAGGGAAGGCATTTT
>TRBV29-1|TRBJ2-7|TRBD2|many
CSVGASGSYEQYF
TGCAGCGTTGGGGCTAGCGGGAGTTACGAGCAGTACTTC
>TRBV7-8|TRBJ2-1|TRBD2|few
CASSLTGTSGTVEQFF
TGTGCCAGCAGCTTGACCGGGACTAGCGGGACGGTTGAGCAGTTCTTC
>TRBV29-1|TRBJ2-7|.|many
CSVVGSQITYEQYF
TGCAGCGTTGTAGGGAGCCAGATCACCTACGAGCAGTACTTC
>TRBV11-2|TRBJ2-7|TRBD2|many
CASSLERVAGVGVIYEQYF
TGTGCCAGCAGCTTAGAAAGAGTAGCGGGAGTAGGGGTGATCTACGAGCAGTACTTC
>TRBV7-2|TRBJ2-7|.|.
CASSLIPSPEQYF
TGTGCCAGCAGCTTAATCCCGTCCCCCGAGCAGTACTTC
>TRBV6-1|TRBJ1-1|.|many
CASSEQAYTEAFF
TGTGCCAGCAGTGAACAGGCGTACACTGAAGCTTTCTTT
>TRBV20-1|TRBJ2-3|.|many
CSANSGDSGIDTQYF
TGCAGTGCAAATTCGGGGGACAGCGGTATTGATACGCAGTATTTT
>TRBV12-3/TRBV12-4|TRBJ2-7|.|many
CASSFPGQGHEQYF
TGTGCCAGCAGTTTCCCGGGGCAGGGGCACGAGCAGTACTTC
>TRBV7-8|TRBJ1-5|.|many
CASSLDATRTIQPQHF
TGTGCCAGCAGCTTAGATGCGACAAGGACCATTCAGCCCCAGCATTTT
>TRBV12-3/TRBV12-4|TRBJ2-7|.|many
CASSLTPGDGYEQYF
TGTGCCAGCAGTCTCACACCAGGGGACGGCTACGAGCAGTACTTC
>TRBV4-2|TRBJ2-2|TRBD1|few
CASSHLTGPNTGELFF
TGTGCCAGCAGCCACCTGACAGGGCCGAACACCGGGGAGCTGTTTTTT
>TRBV20-1|TRBJ2-5|.|many
CSASTTSLETQYF
TGCAGTGCTAGCACAACTAGTCTTGAGACCCAGTACTTC
>TRBV29-1|TRBJ1-3|.|many
CSVRDSGNTIYF
TGCAGCGTGCGGGACTCTGGAAACACCATATATTTT
>TRBV20-1|TRBJ2-7|TRBD1|few
CSASWTGGLNEQYF
TGCAGTGCTAGCTGGACAGGGGGCCTCAACGAGCAGTACTTC
>TRBV12-3/TRBV12-4|TRBJ2-3|TRBD1|many
CASSQGADTDTQYF
TGTGCCAGCAGTCAGGGGGCTGACACAGATACGCAGTATTTT
>TRBV12-3/TRBV12-4|TRBJ2-5|.|many
CASSFAGRETQYF
TGTGCCAGCAGTTTCGCAGGGCGGGAGACCCAGTACTTC
>TRBV6-1|TRBJ2-1|.|many
CASRTGTYTYNEQFF
TGTGCCAGCAGAACCGGGACTTACACCTACAATGAGCAGTTCTTC
>TRBV12-3/TRBV12-4|TRBJ2-1|.|many
CASSPGTPREQFF
TGTGCCAGCAGTCCCGGGACCCCCCGTGAGCAGTTCTTC
>TRBV12-3/TRBV12-4|TRBJ1-5|.|many
CASSLVSQPQHF
TGTGCCAGCAGTTTAGTGAGTCAGCCCCAGCATTTT
>TRBV30|TRBJ2-5|TRBD2|many
CATDLAGGKAETQYF
TGTGCCACGGACCTAGCGGGGGGGAAGGCAGAGACCCAGTACTTC
>TRBV7-9|TRBJ2-7|.|many
CASSLELGGGPSEQYF
TGTGCCAGCAGCTTAGAGTTGGGTGGAGGCCCGTCCGAGCAGTACTTC
>TRBV10-3|TRBJ2-3|TRBD2|many
CAISKGLAGEGTQYF
TGTGCCATCAGTAAGGGACTAGCGGGAGAGGGTACGCAGTATTTT
>TRBV29-1|TRBJ1-1|TRBD1|many
CSVERTGAVSSTEAFF
TGCAGCGTTGAACGAACAGGGGCGGTTAGTAGCACTGAAGCTTTCTTT
>TRBV12-3/TRBV12-4|TRBJ2-1|TRBD2|many
CASSRGGGSYNEQFF
TGTGCCAGCAGTCGCGGGGGAGGCTCCTACAATGAGCAGTTCTTC
>TRBV4-3|TRBJ2-1|.|many
CASSQENVFKGNEQFF
TGCGCCAGCAGCCAAGAGAACGTCTTCAAAGGGAATGAGCAGTTCTTC
>TRBV6-2/TRBV6-3|TRBJ1-5|TRBD1|few
CASSGATGDNQPQHF
TGTGCCAGCAGTGGCGCGACAGGGGACAATCAGCCCCAGCATTTT
>TRBV7-7|TRBJ1-1|.|.
CASSLAEETEAFF
TGTGCTAGCAGCTTAGCGGAGGAAACTGAAGCTTTCTTT
>TRBV12-3/TRBV12-4|TRBJ2-3|TRBD2|.
CASSQPGLASDTQYF
TGTGCCAGCAGTCAACCGGGACTAGCGTCAGATACGCAGTATTTT
>TRBV7-2|TRBJ1-3|.|many
CASSFSGNSGNTIYF
TGTGCCAGCAGCTTTTCAGGAAACTCTGGAAACACCATATATTTT
>TRBV28|TRBJ2-1|.|many
CASRGNGRVEDEQFF
TGTGCCAGCAGAGGTAACGGGAGAGTTGAAGATGAGCAGTTCTTC
>TRBV5-1|TRBJ2-7|.|many
CASSLGPESYEQYF
TGCGCCAGCAGCTTGGGTCCCGAGTCCTACGAGCAGTACTTC